The 22 T cell receptor beta chains below all came from one sample that was sequenced in a study of T cell responses to AZD1222 COVID-19 vaccine. Repertoires were generated with immunoSEQ multiplex PCR, while TCRdb's copy carries only in-frame clones and drops some. Among under 150,000 clones listed, roughly 80% were seen once. Material: peripheral blood, obtained on day 0 of MenACWY control vaccination. These TCRs come from an adult in good health.

In DNA, the CDR3 is TGCGCCAGCAGCTCGGGACAGGGGGAAGGGAATTCACCCCTCCACTTT. It codes for CASSSGQGEGNSPLHF. This chain joins TRBV5-1 and TRBJ1-6; 11 bases fit TRBD1. Unmatched junction bases numbered 6, after V lost 3 bases and J lost 7 bases. Germline loops: CDR1 SGHRS, CDR2 YFSETQ. CDR3 size: 16 residues.

The J gene is TRBJ2-1, the V gene TRBV11-3; unclear D gene. Trimming took 1 base from V and 6 from J, leaving 7 bases between them. The CDR3 consists of 13 residues. Germline CDR1 and CDR2: SGHNT and YENEEA. Here the CDR3 DNA reads TGTGCCAGCAGCTTAGGTGTGGGCAATGAGCAGTTCTTC. Translating it yields CASSLGVGNEQFF.

The V gene is TRBV2, the J gene TRBJ2-1, with 10 bases identical to TRBD2. Germline loops: CDR1 SNHLY, CDR2 FYNNEI. This CDR3 is built from 15 residues. V trimming: 6 bases; J trimming: 3 bases; junction bases outside the gene matches: 5. The CDR3 is CASRDTSGDYNEQFF. The CDR3 region has the DNA TGTGCCAGCAGGGACACTAGCGGGGACTACAATGAGCAGTTCTTC.

This clone was observed a single time. This chain connects TRBV11-2 to TRBJ1-3, with TRBD1 as a possible D gene (6 bases). V was pared by 5 bases and J by 4 bases, with 18 bases between. Germline lookup yields CDR1 SGHAT and CDR2 FQNNGV. The CDR3 is 16 residues long. The CDR3 here is CASSPTSTGSGNTIYF. Here the CDR3 DNA reads TGTGCCAGCAGCCCGACCAGTACAGGGTCAGGAAACACCATATATTTT.

The chain is built from TRBV7-6 and TRBJ2-3; 8 bases agree with TRBD1. Germline loops: CDR1 SGHVS, CDR2 FNYEAQ. With V trimmed by 5 bases and J by 4 bases, 11 bases remained unmatched. The CDR3 spans 16 residues. CDR3 bases: TGTGCCAGCAGCCCGCCCCCCCGGGGACAGGCAGATACGCAGTATTTT. It specifies CASSPPPRGQADTQYF.

This clone showed up just once. The chain carries TRBV7-2 and TRBJ1-5, with no clear D. The CDR3 sequence is 13 residues long. Between the trimmed V and J ends, which lost 1 base and 5 bases, there was a span of 6 bases. The germline gives CDR1 SGHTA, CDR2 FQGNSA. Here the CDR3 reads CASSLGGYQPQHF. As DNA, the CDR3 is TGTGCCAGCAGCTTAGGCGGGTATCAGCCCCAGCATTTT. The entire variable domain, with the rest obtained from reference TRBV7-2 and TRBJ1-5, is as follows: GAGVSQSPSNKVTEKGKDVELRCDPISGHTALYWYRQSLGQGLEFLIYFQGNSAPDKSGLPSDRFSAERTGGSVSTLTIQRTQQEDSAVYLCASSLGGYQPQHFGDGTRLSIL.

This sequence joins TRBV18 and TRBJ1-1, with 7 bases aligning to TRBD1. The CDR3 consists of 15 residues. The ends lost 1 base at V and 0 bases at J; junction bases unmatched: 2. Germline V gene sequence: CDR1 KGHSH, CDR2 LQKENI. CDR3 in amino acids: CASSPQGAMNTEAFF. The CDR3, as DNA: TGTGCCAGCTCACCACAGGGGGCCATGAACACTGAAGCTTTCTTT.

The chain is built from TRBV7-8 and TRBJ1-5; tentatively, D is TRBD1 (5 bases). The germline V gene has CDR1 SGHVS and CDR2 FQNEAQ. This CDR3 region has 15 residues. Between the trimmed V and J ends, which lost 3 bases and 4 bases, there was a span of 13 bases. The CDR3 loop reads CASSFVGGNNQPQHF. The CDR3 bases are TGTGCCAGCAGCTTCGTTGGGGGGAATAATCAGCCCCAGCATTTT.

The V and J genes are TRBV7-2 and TRBJ2-2; D assignment may be TRBD1 or TRBD2 (5 bases each). V was clipped by 7 bases and J by 8 bases, with 14 bases between them. The CDR3 has 13 residues. Germline CDR1 and CDR2: SGHTA and FQGNSA. The DNA of the CDR3 is TGTGCCAGCACCCGTGGGACGCGTGGGGAGCTGTTTTTT. This encodes CASTRGTRGELFF.

The chain combines TRBV6-5 with TRBJ1-1, with D possibly being TRBD1 (6 bases). Trimming stripped 6 bases from V and 5 bases from J, with 13 bases between. CDR1 is MNHEY and CDR2 is SVGAGI in the germline V gene. The CDR3 spans 13 residues. CDR3: CASRRTGTTEAFF. CDR3 coding DNA: TGTGCCAGCAGGAGAACAGGGACGACTGAAGCTTTCTTT.

This clone was counted a single time. The chain links TRBV9 to TRBJ2-5, with TRBD1 matching 7 bases. V shed 3 bases and J 7 bases; nucleotides not matched to a gene: 9. Looked up from germline, CDR1 is SGDLS and CDR2 is YYNGEE. This CDR3 comprises 14 residues. As DNA, the CDR3 is TGTGCCAGCAGCGGGACAGGATCGGTAGGGACCCAGTACTTC. This gives the protein CASSGTGSVGTQYF.

The chain couples TRBV30 to TRBJ1-1, with D possibly being TRBD1 (6 bases). The CDR3 runs to 15 residues. V dropped 1 base and J dropped 4 bases, with 16 bases sitting between them. Germline values: CDR1 GTSNPN, CDR2 SVGIG (reference sequence). The CDR3 here is CAWSGLGGRGTEAFF. CDR3 DNA: TGTGCCTGGAGTGGTTTGGGGGGCAGGGGCACTGAAGCTTTCTTT.

This chain uses TRBV12-5 with TRBJ2-1; D unresolved. Germline V gives CDR1 LGHNT, CDR2 FRNRAP. The CDR3 loop spans 10 amino acids. V was pared by 7 bases and J by 5 bases, with 3 bases between. The CDR3, as DNA: TGTGCTAGTGCCAACAATGAGCAGTTCTTC. Residues: CASANNEQFF.

This clone appeared once. The chain combines TRBV15 with TRBJ2-2, with a tentative D call TRBD1 (5 bases). Trimming took 1 base from V and 6 from J, leaving 9 bases between them. The germline V gene encodes CDR1 LNHNV and CDR2 YYDKDF (reference sequence). CDR3 length: 14 amino acids. Here the CDR3 reads CATSRGQGAGELFF. In DNA form, the CDR3 reads TGTGCCACCAGCAGAGGTCAGGGTGCCGGGGAGCTGTTTTTT.

The rearrangement joins TRBV2 to TRBJ2-3, with 11 bases matching TRBD2. V lost 3 bases and J lost 0; bases outside the gene matches: 2. The CDR3 contains 16 residues. Germline assignment: CDR1 SNHLY and CDR2 FYNNEI. This CDR3 reads CASSEVAGGSTDTQYF. Written as DNA, the CDR3 is TGTGCCAGCAGTGAGGTAGCGGGGGGGAGCACAGATACGCAGTATTTT.

This chain connects TRBV28 to TRBJ1-4; perhaps TRBD1 as D (5 bases). V lost 3 bases, J lost 3 bases, and 17 bases lay in between. Germline-derived CDR1 and CDR2 are MDHEN and SYDVKM. The CDR3 extends over 17 amino acids. The CDR3 loop reads CASSFAYDSPANEKLFF. The CDR3 DNA is TGTGCCAGCAGTTTTGCATACGACAGCCCCGCTAATGAAAAACTGTTTTTT. The whole variable domain, filled in from reference TRBV28 and TRBJ1-4, reads DVKVTQSSRYLVKRTGEKVFLECVQDMDHENMFWYRQDPGLGLRLIYFSYDVKMKEKGDIPEGYSVSREKKERFSLILESASTNQTSMYLCASSFAYDSPANEKLFFGSGTQLSVL.

The gene calls are TRBV27 and TRBJ1-2, with TRBD1 as a possible D gene (5 bases). Per the germline V gene, CDR1 is MNHEY and CDR2 is SMNVEV (reference sequence). The CDR3 runs to 17 residues. Trimming cost V 5 bases and J 2 bases, with 21 bases left between them. The CDR3 reads CASSPHDVGRGNYGYTF. For the CDR3, the DNA is TGTGCCAGCAGTCCCCACGACGTCGGGCGGGGGAACTATGGCTACACCTTC.

In nucleotides, the CDR3 is TGTGCCAGTAGTATAGATCGCCGGGACGTCTACGAGCAGTACTTC. Translation: CASSIDRRDVYEQYF. The chain uses TRBV19 and TRBJ2-7; D could derive from TRBD1 or TRBD2 (5 bases each). V lost 0 bases to trimming and J lost 3 bases, with 12 bases between them. Germline lookup yields CDR1 LNHDA and CDR2 SQIVND (reference sequence). This CDR3 region has 15 residues.

This chain links TRBV18 with TRBJ1-1; 8 bases map to TRBD1. The CDR3 is made up of 12 amino acids. CDR1 is KGHSH, CDR2 LQKENI, per germline. V gave up 3 bases and J gave up 12 bases; unmatched junction bases: 6. The CDR3 is CASSPPDRVSFF. The CDR3 nucleotides read TGTGCCAGCTCACCTCCGGACAGGGTATCTTTCTTT.

J is TRBJ1-2 and V is TRBV18; 7 bases map to TRBD1. The CDR3 sequence is 16 residues long. Germline trimming cut 4 bases from V and 2 bases from J; bases unmatched to any gene: 10. Germline CDR1 and CDR2: KGHSH and LQKENI. Here the CDR3 reads CASSQGQWVPNYGYTF. CDR3 nucleotides: TGTGCCAGCTCACAGGGACAGTGGGTACCAAACTATGGCTACACCTTC.

V and J are TRBV19 and TRBJ1-5; 9 bases map to TRBD1. With V trimmed by 5 bases and J by 4 bases, 6 bases remained unmatched. In germline, CDR1 is LNHDA, CDR2 SQIVND (reference sequence). The CDR3 loop spans 15 amino acids. This CDR3 is CASSQDRGGNQPQHF. DNA of the CDR3: TGTGCCAGTAGTCAGGACAGGGGAGGAAATCAGCCCCAGCATTTT.

The rearrangement joins TRBV7-9 to TRBJ2-3; D is perhaps TRBD1 (6 bases). The CDR3 totals 15 residues. Germline assignment: CDR1 SEHNR and CDR2 FQNEAQ (reference sequence). V lost 4 bases and J lost 2, with 13 bases in between. CDR3 sequence reads: CASSSRQVVTDTQYF. Written as DNA, the CDR3 is TGTGCCAGCAGCTCCAGACAGGTAGTCACAGATACGCAGTATTTT.